A selection of T cell receptor beta chains follows, all from one sample in a study of beta chain features in type 1 diabetes. The protocol was immunoSEQ multiplex PCR, while the TCRdb copy is restricted to in-frame clones and leaves out a portion. The sample has 120,000 to 150,000 clones, about 9.7% seen once. The sample taken for sequencing was central memory CD4+ T cells from blood. The receptor set was obtained from a woman aged 40-49 years in good health. The CDR3 runs from the conserved cysteine through the conserved F or W. Only part of the rows carry a size: once, few, many, or a class if the clone is expanded.

>TRBV13|few
CASSPAAGHIQPQHF
>TRBV6-5|NA
CASTTRGLTYEQYF
>TRBV7-2|few
CASSPTASSGNTIYF
>TRBV19|NA
CASSIVGTGYEQYF
>TRBV2|NA
CASSEQGAGNIQYF
>TRBV5-1|NA
CASSSGGPYNEQFF
>TRBV5-4|NA
CASSLYAGGPTDTQYF
>TRBV6-5|NA
CASMSAASTDTQYF
>TRBV6-1|few
CASTSNGDPNYGYTF
>TRBV4-2|once
CASSQDGRDRVREETQYF
>TRBV4-1|NA
CASSHRDRSDSPLHF
>TRBV7-6|few
CASSLNGANGELFF
>TRBV5-1|few
CASSPGGAGDTQYF
>TRBV11-2|many
CASRGVEGLGVTDTQYF
>TRBV18|NA
CASSPNEAGELLF
>TRBV5-1|few
CASSSGRDSSFPEAFF
>TRBV15|few
CATSRAFGYWTEAFF
>TRBV6-1|few
CASRPRTGGQTQYF
>TRBV2|few
CASRATRVTGELFF
>TRBV10-3|NA
CAISSPTAGPEAFF
>TRBV4-3|many
CASSQQTSSSGYEQYF
>TRBV7-9|NA
CASSLDVSPYGYTF
>TRBV12-5|NA
CASGFAQGGTQYF
>TRBV18|few
CASSTREGLYEQFF
>TRBV2|NA
CASGSGGWDTQYF
>TRBV6-5|NA
CASSYRTGSGELFF
>TRBV5-1|few
CASSSLQGSSYEQYF
>TRBV11-2|NA
CASSFRVGTDTQYF
>TRBV27|few
CASSTSGQAKATNEKLFF
>TRBV19|few
CASSIGLFRTDTQYF
>TRBV6-5|few
CASTPSPTYEQYF
>TRBV2|NA
CASMAGSGNTIYF
>TRBV6-1|NA
CASSMTGDTYNEQFF
>TRBV23-1|few
CASSRYRAFSYEQYF
>TRBV19|NA
CASKTSGEVGEQFF
>TRBV4-3|NA
CASSQAPVNLGGGPDTQYF
>TRBV29-1|NA
CSALDRAWAGNTIYF
>TRBV7-2|NA
CASSLDGTGQETQYF
>TRBV18|few
CASSPGTGATDTQYF
>TRBV6-1|few
CAIQKGQGLWETQYF
>TRBV6-1|NA
CASFRLQGEGQPQHF
>TRBV6-1|NA
CAGDVAGGPSDTQYF
>TRBV6-5|NA
CASSFSGGATDTQYF
>TRBV5-1|few
CASSSILAGAMNEQFF
>TRBV27|few
CASSLYALGRETQYF
>TRBV6-5|NA
CASRVPGTGELFF
>TRBV7-2|many
CASSADRGRETQYF